The clone carrying this T cell receptor beta chain was recorded many times. The antigen is not known. The sample is drawn from a study of T-cell reconstitution after alpha-beta-depleted transplantation in children. Study outcomes and limitations: When one year had passed after transplant, most T-cell counts and diversity came from newly produced T cells. Surviving recipient cells, namely T cells and thymic progenitors, were the source of high day-60 TCRbeta diversity in some patients. After transplant, at about two months, alpha-beta T cells were reportedly derived from several hundred expanded graft clones.

Unique molecular identifiers were used to barcode this TCRbeta library. TCRdb re-called the PCR reads with MiXCR, one entry per CDR3 protein. The data contain 280,000 or so distinct CDR3 sequences, 9.5% to 13% of them singletons. The junction had 4 bases not matched to a gene; V was cut back by 3 bases and J by 5 bases. Germline values: CDR1 SGDLS, CDR2 YYNGEE. This CDR3 is built from 13 residues. This rearrangement joins TRBV9 to TRBJ2-7; the match to TRBD2 covers 8 bases. Sequenced material: peripheral blood, taken 180 days after TCRalphabeta/CD19-depleted stem cell transplant. This clonotype was obtained from a male patient under 10 years old who had a stem cell transplant for chronic granulomatous disease, so the T cells may come from the graft donor. This CDR3 is CASSGSGTDEQYF. CDR3 DNA sequence: TGTGCCAGCAGCGGTAGCGGGACGGACGAGCAGTACTTC.